The 22 T cell receptor beta chains reported below all come from one sample, sequenced in a study of OX40 agonist ivuxolimab in advanced cancers. Clones were read by immunoSEQ multiplex PCR, and TCRdb kept only the in-frame ones, dropping some. Among about 55,000 clones listed, approximately 83% were seen once. Sequencing used CD4+ or CD8+ T cells sorted from blood, obtained in a trial of the OX40 agonist ivuxolimab. These receptors were taken from an adult with an advanced solid tumor such as melanoma, head and neck, liver or kidney cancer.

The rearrangement uses TRBV19 and TRBJ2-7, with 8 bases fitting TRBD2. Germline V CDR1 and CDR2: LNHDA, SQIVND (reference sequence). CDR3 length: 13 residues. Unmatched junction bases numbered 6, after V lost 11 bases and J lost 0 bases. CDR3 loop: CAPPGGVSYEQYF. In nucleotides, the CDR3 is TGTGCCCCACCGGGGGGGGTCTCCTACGAGCAGTACTTC.

This chain links TRBV7-3 with TRBJ1-1; D might be TRBD1 (6 bases). Per the germline V gene, CDR1 is SGHTA and CDR2 is FQGTGA. The CDR3 covers 14 residues. Trimming pared 1 base from V and 5 bases from J, leaving 11 bases between. In DNA, the CDR3 is TGTGCCAGCAGCTTAAGGACAGAGGGGACTGAAGCTTTCTTT. The encoded protein is CASSLRTEGTEAFF. Based on the CDR3 plus reference TRBV7-3 and TRBJ1-1, the full variable domain is GAGVSQTPSNKVTEKGKYVELRCDPISGHTALYWYRQSLGQGPEFLIYFQGTGAADDSGLPNDRFFAVRPEGSVSTLKIQRTERGDSAVYLCASSLRTEGTEAFFGQGTRLTVV.

The genes are TRBV19 and TRBJ2-7; TRBD1 matches at 7 bases. The germline V gene encodes CDR1 LNHDA and CDR2 SQIVND (reference sequence). V trimming: 5 bases; J trimming: 3 bases; junction bases outside the gene matches: 7. The CDR3 is 14 residues long. The CDR3 is CASSVGQSHYEQYF. The DNA for the CDR3 is TGTGCCAGTAGTGTGGGACAGAGTCACTACGAGCAGTACTTC.

The chain employs TRBV28 and TRBJ2-6; maybe TRBD1 (6 bases). The CDR3 has 14 residues. Per germline, CDR1 MDHEN and CDR2 SYDVKM. Trimming took off 5 bases at V and 3 bases at J, with 8 bases between the two ends. In nucleotides, the CDR3 is TGTGCCAGCAGTAGGGGGATTGGGGCCAACGTCCTGACTTTC. This sequence encodes CASSRGIGANVLTF.

The chain joins TRBV11-2 to TRBJ2-7, with TRBD2 matching over 12 bases. Looked up from germline, CDR1 is SGHAT and CDR2 is FQNNGV. After removal of 6 bases from V and 3 bases from J, the junction contained 6 bases not matched to a gene. The CDR3 extends over 15 amino acids. CDR3 amino acids: CASRKTSGRNYEQYF. In nucleotides, the CDR3 is TGTGCCAGCAGAAAGACTAGCGGGAGAAACTACGAGCAGTACTTC.

The V and J genes are TRBV5-6 and TRBJ1-6; 12 bases are a match to TRBD1. Unmatched junction bases numbered 6, after V lost 0 bases and J lost 5 bases. The V gene's germline CDR1 is SGHDT and CDR2 YYEEEE. The CDR3 is 18 residues long. Here the CDR3 reads CASSLAKGQGADNSPLHF. The CDR3 bases are TGTGCCAGCAGCTTGGCCAAGGGACAGGGGGCCGATAATTCACCCCTCCACTTT.

The chain recombines TRBV28 with TRBJ1-5; D may be TRBD1 (5 bases). The CDR3 spans 14 residues. V lost 6 bases and J 4 bases, leaving 13 bases between the germline ends. Looked up from germline, CDR1 is MDHEN and CDR2 is SYDVKM. The CDR3 loop reads CASRTPGPNQPQHF. The DNA of the CDR3 is TGTGCCAGCAGAACCCCGGGGCCAAATCAGCCCCAGCATTTT.

This rearrangement joins TRBV19 to TRBJ1-1; D remains ambiguous. This CDR3 has 14 amino acids. Germline V gene data show CDR1 as LNHDA and CDR2 as SQIVND (reference sequence). V was clipped by 3 bases and J by 4 bases, with 12 bases between them. CDR3 DNA sequence: TGTGCCAGTAGTATTAGGACGGACGGCACTGAAGCTTTCTTT. Its protein is CASSIRTDGTEAFF.

The V gene is TRBV6-5, the J gene TRBJ2-5; 7 positions agree with TRBD1. The length of the CDR3 is 15 residues. With V trimmed by 4 bases and J by 1 base, 6 bases remained unmatched. Per the germline V gene, CDR1 is MNHEY and CDR2 is SVGAGI. The CDR3 here is CASSSGGHRQETQYF. Written as DNA, the CDR3 is TGTGCCAGCAGTTCAGGGGGTCACCGCCAAGAGACCCAGTACTTC.

The chain recombines TRBV27 with TRBJ2-2; 11 bases are a match to TRBD1. The CDR3 has 16 residues. The junction had 12 bases not matched to a gene; V was cut back by 6 bases and J by 9 bases. Germline CDR1 and CDR2: MNHEY and SMNVEV (reference sequence). CDR3 sequence (DNA): TGTGCCAGCAGGGGACCAAAGGGACAGGGGGGCCGGGAGCTGTTTTTT. Amino acid sequence: CASRGPKGQGGRELFF.

This chain connects TRBV5-1 to TRBJ2-5, with 10 bases that match TRBD2. Germline V lookup: CDR1 SGHRS, CDR2 YFSETQ. The J segment lost 4 bases and the V segment lost 1 base, leaving 4 bases of the junction unmatched. CDR3 length: 15 residues. The DNA for the CDR3 is TGCGCCAGCAGCTTGAGAGCGGGAGGGCGAGAGACCCAGTACTTC. As protein: CASSLRAGGRETQYF.

About this clone itself: The junction departs from the called germline gene at one end, perhaps through a read error. J is TRBJ2-7 and V is TRBV10-3, with 8 bases matching TRBD1. Germline assignment: CDR1 ENHRY and CDR2 SYGVKD. This CDR3 has 14 residues. CDR3 in amino acids: CAITEDRDVYEQYF. CDR3 DNA: TGTGCCATCACTGAGGACAGGGACGTCTACGAGCAGTACTTC.

This clone was counted a few times. The chain uses TRBV6-5 and TRBJ1-2; tentative D call: TRBD1 (5 bases). There are 11 residues in the CDR3. V was shortened by 6 bases and J by 9 bases, with 11 bases between the two germline ends. The germline gives CDR1 MNHEY, CDR2 SVGAGI. Here the CDR3 reads CASRSQESYTF. The CDR3 DNA sequence: TGTGCCAGCAGATCACAGGAGAGCTACACCTTC.

The rearrangement links TRBV13 to TRBJ1-2; a possible D gene is TRBD1 (5 bases). Trimming took off 4 bases at V and 4 bases at J, with 19 bases between the two ends. The CDR3 loop spans 16 amino acids. Germline CDR1 reads PRHDT; CDR2 reads FYEKMQ (reference sequence). The CDR3 loop reads CASSSRAIRPIYGYTF. The CDR3 DNA sequence: TGTGCCAGCAGCTCCAGGGCAATACGACCCATCTATGGCTACACCTTC.

As for this clone: The junction differs from germline at one of its ends, possibly a read error. The V and J genes are TRBV6-4 and TRBJ2-7; D is uncertain. CDR1 and CDR2 (germline): MRHNA, SNTAGT. The CDR3 contains 11 residues. CDR3 loop: CAGSGALEQYF. CDR3 sequence (DNA): TGTGCCGGCAGTGGCGCCTTGGAGCAGTACTTC.

This clone came up a few times. The J gene is TRBJ2-1, the V gene TRBV9; D remains ambiguous. CDR1 is SGDLS and CDR2 is YYNGEE in the germline V gene. V shed 0 bases and J shed 3 bases, with 10 bases lying between them. The CDR3 is made up of 15 amino acids. The CDR3 bases are TGTGCCAGCAGCGTAGGTGGCAACCTCTACAATGAGCAGTTCTTC. This gives the protein CASSVGGNLYNEQFF.

This clone came up once. CDR3 sequence (DNA): TGTGCCAGTAGACCGACAGTAATGAACACTGAAGCTTTCTTT. This gives the protein CASRPTVMNTEAFF. The chain recombines TRBV19 with TRBJ1-1; D is perhaps TRBD1 (5 bases). The V and J ends lost 6 bases and 0 bases respectively, with 11 bases between them. Germline CDR1 and CDR2: LNHDA and SQIVND (reference sequence). The CDR3 has 14 residues.

The chain couples TRBV11-2 to TRBJ2-7; possibly TRBD1 for D (7 bases). Germline CDR1 is SGHAT and CDR2 is FQNNGV. This CDR3 spans 15 amino acids. V was pared by 1 base and J by 1 base, with 11 bases between. In nucleotides, the CDR3 is TGTGCCAGCAGCTTAGGGGCAGGGGGGTCCTACGAGCAGTACTTC. It translates to CASSLGAGGSYEQYF.

The genes are TRBV4-2 and TRBJ1-5; 9 nucleotides match TRBD1. V gave up 4 bases and J gave up 7 bases; unmatched junction bases: 8. CDR1 is LGHNA and CDR2 is YNFKEQ in the germline V gene. This CDR3 is built from 15 residues. As DNA, the CDR3 is TGTGCCAGCAGCCCTCCACCCGGGACAGGGCAGCCCCAGCATTTT. Translation: CASSPPPGTGQPQHF.

The chain links TRBV7-3 to TRBJ1-1; no reliable D call. This CDR3 has 18 residues. The V end was cut by 2 bases, the J end by 3 bases, with 22 bases between. Per germline, CDR1 SGHTA and CDR2 FQGTGA. In nucleotides, the CDR3 is TGTGCCAGCAGCTTAGACGGGCCAGTTCACCCCCGGGACACTGAAGCTTTCTTT. Translated: CASSLDGPVHPRDTEAFF.

This sequence joins TRBV28 and TRBJ2-2, with D unclear. The CDR3 is made up of 14 amino acids. CDR1 MDHEN and CDR2 SYDVKM come from the germline V gene. Trimming pared 7 bases from V and 5 bases from J, leaving 14 bases between. The CDR3 here is CASTLYVGTGELFF. For the CDR3, the DNA is TGTGCCAGCACCCTTTATGTAGGTACCGGGGAGCTGTTTTTT.

This chain uses TRBV7-9 with TRBJ2-3, with TRBD1 as a possible D gene (6 bases). This CDR3 has 14 amino acids. The V gene's germline CDR1 is SEHNR and CDR2 FQNEAQ (reference sequence). V dropped 2 bases and J dropped 10 bases, with 16 bases sitting between them. The CDR3 is CASSLLVRTEAQYF. As DNA, the CDR3 is TGTGCCAGCAGCTTACTGGTAAGGACAGAGGCGCAGTATTTT.